These 2 T cell receptor beta chains were all obtained from the same sample, sequenced in a study of a mutant IDH1 vaccine in newly diagnosed glioma (dated by TCRdb to the early 2020s). Library method: the immunoSEQ multiplex PCR assay. The source is immuneACCESS, and TCRdb retained only in-frame sequences with V and J called. Part of the clones is not carried over; for the studies checked, unresolved V genes explain less than half of this, and the remainder is unexplained. The sample data list about 46,000 clones, and around three quarters of these were observed just once. The leading ten clones occupy 1.8% of the sample. Read against the paper, the sample's time point label means: baseline, week 1 (first vaccination visit). The intended sense of this specimen's treatment or condition label: pre-vaccination baseline after standard-of-care therapy. This specimen was PBMCs, taken from a glioma patient treated with radiotherapy, temozolomide or both. The receptors were sampled from a woman aged 35 to 49 with glioma.

The chain is built from TRBV5-4 and TRBJ2-3; 8 nucleotides match TRBD2. Unmatched junction bases numbered 9, after V lost 2 bases and J lost 10 bases. CDR1 and CDR2 (germline): SGHNT, YYREEE (reference sequence). The CDR3 length is 14 residues. This CDR3 reads CASSFSGVGSAQYF. CDR3 nucleotide sequence: TGTGCCAGCAGCTTTAGCGGGGTAGGATCGGCGCAGTATTTT.

This clone was picked up one time. The chain combines TRBV2 with TRBJ2-1, with TRBD2 matching 10 bases. CDR1 is SNHLY, CDR2 FYNNEI, per germline. The CDR3 has 15 residues. Trimming cost V 8 bases and J 6 bases; bases outside gene matches: 10. The CDR3 coding sequence is TGTGCCAGCGGCCGGACTAGCGGTTCGTCCAATGAGCAGTTCTTC. Translation gives CASGRTSGSSNEQFF.